Listed below are T cell receptor beta chains from one sample, sequenced in a study of OX40 agonist ivuxolimab in advanced cancers. Some clones are missing from TCRdb's copy, which holds only in-frame ones; the method was immunoSEQ multiplex PCR. Of over 45,000 clones in the sample, 70% to 90% were seen once. Sequences were derived from CD4+ or CD8+ T cells sorted from blood, sampled in a trial of the OX40 agonist ivuxolimab. The receptor source for this set is an adult with an advanced solid tumor such as melanoma, head and neck, liver or kidney cancer. CDR3s include the opening cysteine and the closing phenylalanine or tryptophan.

v_call,cdr3_aa
TRBV5-1,CASSLISGSIQETQYF
TRBV7-9,CASSLGQLNEKLFF
TRBV27,CASSLEDRSIQYF
TRBV10-3,CAISGTGGAGTGELFF
TRBV18,CASSPDPGANVLTF
TRBV11-2,CASSHNRDRGNEQYF
TRBV29-1,CSVDRQGEEKLFF
TRBV27,CASSPGLGQEGQFF
TRBV7-5,CARSLAGDSRRNEQFF
TRBV11-2,CASSRTGDNQPQHF
TRBV2,CASRLDGWGTDTQYF
TRBV29-1,CSVLGGAGSTEAFF
TRBV7-8,CASSLETSGSPDTQYF
TRBV2,CASSDQGETQYF
TRBV15,CATSRQGSNQPQHF
TRBV6-6,CASSYSRDSQAALHF
TRBV28,CASSFNGQNRGIQYF
TRBV6-5,CASSYSAGAHTGELFF
TRBV30,CAWDQGGNQPQHF
TRBV27,CASRTQYEQYF
TRBV11-2,CASSSGQGGFYEQYF
TRBV7-2,CASSLAAHNEQFF
TRBV4-1,CASSQVRGAVPEQYF
TRBV6-6,CASRRTSGREVGEQFF
TRBV5-1,CASSSSGSGTDTQYF
TRBV7-9,CASSLAANEKLFF
TRBV7-7,CASSLHRGRETQYF
TRBV29-1,CSVVGPFGQASNEQFF
TRBV7-2,CASSRVIEQFF
TRBV29-1,CSVPGTFNYGYTF
TRBV19,CASSARVNTEAFF
TRBV5-8,CASSKDSSGANVLTF
TRBV29-1,CSGTDNEQFF
TRBV7-9,CASSRNGGTDVSPLHF
TRBV6-1,CASSPSDTDTQYF
TRBV29-1,CSVRTGANQPQHF
TRBV5-1,CASSLEAGSGYTF
TRBV19,CASSITPGETQYF
TRBV2,CASSGYFVTEAFF
TRBV10-1,CASSDPGTGTYEQYF
TRBV30,CAWSSRSQGYEKLFF
TRBV19,CASSPRTSGSGNEQFF
TRBV25-1,CASSRQGYYEQYF
TRBV7-3,CASSRTGVANEKLFF
TRBV5-1,CASSGSQGGSYEQYF
TRBV28,CASTGGAWQPRHF
TRBV5-4,CASSLGEDTQYF
TRBV7-3,CASSLTAPGAGELFF
TRBV19,CASSLATGNLQPQHF
TRBV5-1,CASSPSTGRGETQYF
TRBV5-4,CASSMTSAEETQYF